These T cell receptor beta chains were read from a single sample in a study of T cells expressing NK-cell markers. For each CDR3 protein, TCRdb gives one entry from its re-call of the 5' RACE reads, without DNA. The data include about 190,000 distinct CDR3 sequences; the top ten clones carry around 21%. The specimen was blood T cells: a sorted CD56 or NKG2C T cell subset, CD4+ or CD8+ T cells, or bulk PBMC T cells (not recorded which). The receptors stem from a man aged 18-69 years in good health. The CDR3 runs from the conserved cysteine through the conserved F or W.

j_gene | v_gene | CDR3aa
TRBJ2-7 | TRBV20-1 | CSAIPSGGFSYEQYF
TRBJ2-3 | TRBV5-6 | CASSLVPGGSTDTQYF
TRBJ2-1 | TRBV6-5 | CASSYGQAALYNEQFF
TRBJ1-1 | TRBV19 | CASSRVPTGQSSTEAFF
TRBJ2-1 | TRBV5-6 | CASSSGWGDEQFF
TRBJ1-2 | TRBV20-1 | CSAEGGGEESYYGYTF
TRBJ2-7 | TRBV5-1 | CASRALGRYEQYF
TRBJ2-3 | TRBV27 | CASRGTVWARHTDTQYF
TRBJ1-3 | TRBV7-9 | CASSLDAGVGNTIYF
TRBJ1-2 | TRBV7-9 | CASSLGAEYGYTF
TRBJ2-1 | TRBV20-1 | CSAKNLGLPYNEQFF
TRBJ1-6 | TRBV5-1 | CASSLVGGDSPLHF
TRBJ2-7 | TRBV2 | CASSEPSRGYEQYF
TRBJ1-5 | TRBV9 | CASSPGATNQPQHF
TRBJ2-3 | TRBV7-3 | CASSPTGTATDTQYF
TRBJ2-5 | TRBV4-1 | CASSQRQVGQETQYF
TRBJ1-1 | TRBV12-3/TRBV12-4 | CASSSSSGETEAFF
TRBJ1-2 | TRBV5-1 | CASSRSQGADYGYTF
TRBJ2-7 | TRBV6-1 | CASSTGTGSIYEQYF
TRBJ1-1 | TRBV12-3/TRBV12-4 | CASSPPDRGVEAFF
TRBJ2-2 | TRBV7-8 | CASSLPPGPLTGELFF
TRBJ2-3 | TRBV7-6 | CASSPTFRGGAGDTQYF
TRBJ1-2 | TRBV12-3/TRBV12-4 | CASSGQGYYGYTF
TRBJ1-1 | TRBV25-1 | CASGEANTEAFF
TRBJ1-5 | TRBV12-3/TRBV12-4 | CASSWDGGNQPQHF
TRBJ2-2 | TRBV30 | CAWSGDRNTGELFF
TRBJ2-7 | TRBV28 | CASKVGSYEQYF
TRBJ2-5 | TRBV6-5 | CASSYEQGYQETQYF
TRBJ2-5 | TRBV27 | CASSPGLVETQYF